The present entry profiles one T cell receptor (beta chain) with its context. The antigen is not known. The V gene lost 0 bases and the J gene lost 5 bases, with 13 bases spanning the gap. Germline CDR1 MNHEY, CDR2 SVGAGI. The CDR3 loop spans 15 amino acids. The data derive from a study of cytomegalovirus exposure and HLA in healthy donors. Study-level points and caveats: Despite most TCR sequences being rare, some public TCRs occurred in many donors. The study listed under 200 cytomegalovirus-associated TCR beta chains. Confirmation was obtained in vitro that a few CMV-associated chains are specific for CMV antigens.

The table came from immunoSEQ multiplex PCR; TCRdb's copy has only in-frame clones and leaves some out. The repertoire holds about 150,000 clones, with over 80% as singletons. The chain couples TRBV6-5 to TRBJ2-5; D possibly corresponds to TRBD2 (5 bases). Material for sequencing was PBMCs. This receptor was taken from a woman aged 30 to 39 in good health and CMV-seropositive. The CDR3 loop reads CASSYSGNLGETQYF. The DNA for the CDR3 is TGTGCCAGCAGTTACTCCGGGAATCTTGGGGAGACCCAGTACTTC.